The 18 T cell receptor beta chains below were found in one sample sequenced in a study of OX40 agonist ivuxolimab in advanced cancers. Sequenced by immunoSEQ multiplex PCR; TCRdb stores in-frame clones only, minus some. The table shows tens of thousands of clones, with roughly 80% occurring only once. Material: CD4+ or CD8+ T cells sorted from blood, obtained in a trial of the OX40 agonist ivuxolimab. The receptors originated from an adult with an advanced solid tumor such as melanoma, head and neck, liver or kidney cancer.

The chain carries TRBV7-2 and TRBJ2-7, with TRBD2 matching 9 bases. Unmatched junction bases numbered 9, after V lost 5 bases and J lost 4 bases. The CDR3 runs to 15 residues. In germline, CDR1 is SGHTA, CDR2 FQGNSA. The CDR3 loop is CASSPGLARKYEQYF. Here the CDR3 DNA reads TGTGCCAGCAGCCCAGGACTAGCGCGAAAATACGAGCAGTACTTC.

The chain links TRBV19 to TRBJ2-1, with 8 bases matching TRBD1. This CDR3 is 17 amino acids long. Germline loops: CDR1 LNHDA, CDR2 SQIVND (reference sequence). After removal of 10 bases from V and 7 bases from J, the junction contained 21 bases not matched to a gene. The CDR3 nucleotides are TGTGCCACCACTATAGTGTTGGGGACAGGCCTGCCAAATGAGCAGTTCTTC. Its protein product is CATTIVLGTGLPNEQFF.

V and J are TRBV7-3 and TRBJ2-6; no firm D call. CDR1 and CDR2 from the germline V gene are SGHTA and FQGTGA. The V and J ends lost 4 bases and 4 bases respectively, with 8 bases between them. The CDR3 has 14 residues. The CDR3 DNA reads TGTGCCAGCAGCTCCACCCCCGGGGCCAACGTCCTGACTTTC. Protein product: CASSSTPGANVLTF.

The V call is TRBV2, the J call TRBJ2-2, with no clear D. The CDR3 totals 16 residues. V was shortened by 5 bases and J by 1 base, with 14 bases between the two germline ends. From germline, CDR1 is SNHLY and CDR2 FYNNEI. CDR3 sequence (DNA): TGTGCCAGCAGTATTGAATCTTGGGGGAACACCGGGGAGCTGTTTTTT. It specifies CASSIESWGNTGELFF.

This clone was detected a few times. This chain links TRBV2 with TRBJ1-5; D not resolved. From germline, CDR1 is SNHLY and CDR2 FYNNEI. The length of the CDR3 is 11 residues. The ends were cut back, 2 bases at V and 9 bases at J, with 5 bases in the middle. The CDR3 loop reads CASSEKGPQHF. DNA of the CDR3: TGTGCCAGCAGTGAAAAGGGGCCCCAGCATTTT.

This clone was seen just once. The rearrangement joins TRBV28 to TRBJ2-7, with a possible D match to TRBD2 (6 bases). CDR1 and CDR2 from the germline V gene are MDHEN and SYDVKM. Trimming removed 8 bases from V and 6 bases from J, with 17 bases in between. The CDR3 loop spans 13 amino acids. The CDR3 bases are TGTGCCAGCGCCCTTTTGGGGGGATCCGAGCAGTACGTC. It is translated as CASALLGGSEQYV.

The rearrangement links TRBV19 to TRBJ1-2; D remains ambiguous. The germline V and J ends were trimmed by 4 bases and 4 bases, with 16 bases remaining between them. Germline CDR1 LNHDA, CDR2 SQIVND (reference sequence). The CDR3 extends over 15 amino acids. The CDR3 spells CASSTTASSGYGYTF. CDR3 in DNA: TGTGCCAGTAGTACTACTGCGTCCTCCGGCTATGGCTACACCTTC.

The chain uses TRBV10-3 and TRBJ1-3, with a tentative D call TRBD1 (6 bases). Trimming shortened V by 7 bases and J by 4 bases, and 32 bases separated the two germline ends. Germline CDR1 reads ENHRY; CDR2 reads SYGVKD. The CDR3 length is 20 residues. CDR3 nucleotide sequence: TGTGCCATCACCGCCCACCAGGGGAATAAAAGCCCGAGCCCCGGAAACACCATATATTTT. This codes for CAITAHQGNKSPSPGNTIYF.

The chain couples TRBV5-5 to TRBJ2-3, with D perhaps TRBD2 (6 bases). This CDR3 is built from 17 residues. Per the germline V gene, CDR1 is SGHKS and CDR2 is YYEKEE (reference sequence). V was cut by 3 bases and J by 1 base, with 18 bases left in between. The CDR3 DNA reads TGTGCCAGCAGCTCGGCGGGACCCGGGGTTCGCACAGATACGCAGTATTTT. Translation gives CASSSAGPGVRTDTQYF.

This clone was found a few times. The rearrangement links TRBV10-3 to TRBJ2-7; D perhaps matches TRBD2 (6 bases). The germline CDR1 and CDR2 sequences are ENHRY and SYGVKD. The CDR3 is 12 residues long. Trimming removed 11 bases at V and 5 bases at J, with 16 bases between. The chain's CDR3 is CAVRGGDHEQYV. The CDR3 DNA sequence: TGTGCCGTGAGGGGCGGGGACCACGAGCAGTACGTC.

The chain recombines TRBV10-3 with TRBJ2-1; maybe TRBD2 (7 bases). Germline V lookup: CDR1 ENHRY, CDR2 SYGVKD. Deletions cut 8 bases from V and 1 base from J, with 15 bases between. This CDR3 is built from 15 residues. CDR3 loop: CAIRGGAWSYNEQFF. In DNA form, the CDR3 reads TGTGCCATCCGAGGGGGGGCCTGGTCCTACAATGAGCAGTTCTTC.

The chain couples TRBV5-6 to TRBJ2-7; TRBD2 matches at 8 bases. Looked up from germline, CDR1 is SGHDT and CDR2 is YYEEEE. CDR3 length: 15 amino acids. V shed 1 base and J 2 bases; nucleotides not matched to a gene: 5. The CDR3 loop is CASSLRASGPYEQYV. The CDR3 region has the DNA TGTGCCAGCAGCTTGCGGGCTAGCGGGCCCTACGAGCAGTACGTC.

The chain is built from TRBV5-6 and TRBJ1-2; 11 nucleotides line up with TRBD1. The CDR3 sequence is 15 residues long. Germline V gene data show CDR1 as SGHDT and CDR2 as YYEEEE. J lost 5 bases, V lost 3 bases, and 6 bases had no gene match. This CDR3 is CASSWGRDRGYGYTF. In DNA form, the CDR3 reads TGTGCCAGCAGCTGGGGACGGGACAGGGGGTATGGCTACACCTTC.

The chain links TRBV18 to TRBJ2-6; 7 bases align to TRBD1. The CDR3 is 21 amino acids. V lost 3 bases, J lost 0 bases, and 17 bases stayed unmatched. Germline V gives CDR1 KGHSH, CDR2 LQKENI. The CDR3 nucleotides are TGTGCCAGCTCACCCTTGAACAGGGGACGCGCAGATCTCTCTGGGGCCAACGTCCTGACTTTC. It codes for CASSPLNRGRADLSGANVLTF.

CDR3: CASSPVGVGFAYEQYV. CDR3 sequence (DNA): TGTGCCAGCTCACCGGTGGGGGTGGGGTTCGCCTACGAGCAGTACGTC. J is TRBJ2-7 and V is TRBV18; D is possibly TRBD1 or TRBD2 (5 bases each). Trimming took 3 bases from V and 2 from J, leaving 17 bases between them. There are 16 residues in the CDR3. Looked up from germline, CDR1 is KGHSH and CDR2 is LQKENI.

This chain connects TRBV2 to TRBJ1-4; TRBD1 matches at 7 bases. The V and J ends lost 7 bases and 2 bases, in that order; junction bases with no gene match: 4. The CDR3 has 14 amino acids. The germline V gene encodes CDR1 SNHLY and CDR2 FYNNEI. The CDR3 DNA follows: TGTGCCAGCATTTTACAGGGGACTAATGAAAAACTGTTTTTT. This sequence encodes CASILQGTNEKLFF.

This chain connects TRBV9 to TRBJ1-1; the D gene is possibly TRBD1 (5 bases). With 3 bases removed from V and 1 base from J, the gap between germline ends came to 16 bases. CDR3 length equals 16 residues. Germline-derived CDR1 and CDR2 are SGDLS and YYNGEE. CDR3 in amino acids: CASSDNRGEENTEAFF. The CDR3 DNA reads as TGTGCCAGCAGCGACAATCGGGGGGAGGAGAACACTGAAGCTTTCTTT.

V usage is TRBV21-1 and J usage is TRBJ2-3. TRBV21-1 is assigned pseudogene status. The CDR3 loop spans 15 amino acids. In nucleotides, the CDR3 is TGTGCCAGCAGCAAACGGACCCGGTTAACAGATACGCAGTATTTT. It codes for CASSKRTRLTDTQYF.